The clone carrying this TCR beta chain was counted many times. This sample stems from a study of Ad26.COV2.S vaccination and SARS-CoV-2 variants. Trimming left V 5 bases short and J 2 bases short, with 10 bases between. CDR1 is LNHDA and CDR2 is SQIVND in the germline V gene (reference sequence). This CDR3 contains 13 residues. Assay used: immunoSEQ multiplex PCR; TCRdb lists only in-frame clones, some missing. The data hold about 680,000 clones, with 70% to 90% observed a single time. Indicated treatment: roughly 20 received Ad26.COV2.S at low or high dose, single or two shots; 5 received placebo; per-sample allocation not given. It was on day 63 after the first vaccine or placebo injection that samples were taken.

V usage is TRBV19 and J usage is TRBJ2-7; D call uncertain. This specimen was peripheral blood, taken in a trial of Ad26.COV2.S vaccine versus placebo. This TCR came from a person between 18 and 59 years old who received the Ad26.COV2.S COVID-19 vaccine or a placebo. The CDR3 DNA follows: TGTGCCAGTAGTTTCGGTCCTACCTACGAGCAGTACTTC. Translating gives CASSFGPTYEQYF.